These 29 T cell receptor beta chains were all obtained from the same sample, sequenced in a study of T cell responses to AZD1222 COVID-19 vaccine. Sequencing used immunoSEQ multiplex PCR; TCRdb keeps in-frame clones, though not all of them. Of about 130,000 clones listed, more than 90% were seen once; the top ten hold under 2%. The sample was peripheral blood, taken 28 days after the second AZD1222 dose. These receptors all come from an adult who received the AZD1222 COVID-19 vaccine.

The chain joins TRBV7-2 to TRBJ2-1, with 7 nucleotides matching TRBD2. V lost 5 bases, J lost 3 bases, and 7 bases stayed unmatched. Germline lookup yields CDR1 SGHTA and CDR2 FQGNSA. The CDR3 is 15 residues long. The DNA for the CDR3 is TGTGCCAGCAGCATGAGCGGGGACCTCTACAATGAGCAGTTCTTC. Its protein is CASSMSGDLYNEQFF.

J is TRBJ2-7 and V is TRBV6-2 or TRBV6-3; TRBD2 agrees at 9 bases. Unmatched junction bases numbered 6, after V lost 2 bases and J lost 4 bases. CDR3 length: 15 amino acids. The germline gives CDR1 MNHEY, CDR2 SVGEGT. In nucleotides, the CDR3 is TGTGCCAGCAGTTACGTTGCGGGAGGGAGGTACGAGCAGTACGTC. This encodes CASSYVAGGRYEQYV.

The V and J genes are TRBV28 and TRBJ1-5; D ambiguous. Trimming took 6 bases from V and 4 from J, leaving 7 bases between them. Germline V gene lookup returns CDR1 MDHEN and CDR2 SYDVKM. The CDR3 covers 12 residues. CDR3 amino acids: CASSRQNQPQHF. The CDR3 coding sequence is TGTGCCAGCAGCCGGCAAAATCAGCCCCAGCATTTT.

The chain is built from TRBV2 and TRBJ1-5; TRBD1 matches 8 bases. Germline trimming cut 3 bases from V and 7 bases from J; bases unmatched to any gene: 8. CDR3 length: 15 residues. Germline V CDR1 and CDR2: SNHLY, FYNNEI. The CDR3 reads CASSENRGGGQPQHF. The CDR3 bases are TGTGCCAGCAGTGAGAACAGGGGGGGCGGGCAGCCCCAGCATTTT.

The chain joins TRBV24-1 to TRBJ1-2, with 7 bases lining up with TRBD1. The CDR3 is 14 residues long. V lost 7 bases and J lost 0; bases outside the gene matches: 4. Per germline, CDR1 KGHDR and CDR2 SFDVKD. CDR3 in DNA: TGTGCCACCAGCGATGGACAGGCTAACTATGGCTACACCTTC. It yields the protein CATSDGQANYGYTF.

The chain carries TRBV4-1 and TRBJ2-5, with D possibly TRBD1 on 6 matching bases. Looked up from germline, CDR1 is MGHRA and CDR2 is YSYEKL. The V end lost 1 base, the J end lost 2 bases, and 14 bases lay between the germline ends. This CDR3 contains 16 residues. The CDR3 region has the DNA TGCGCCAGCAGCCAAGGGACAGCGAACACACAAGAGACCCAGTACTTC. It specifies CASSQGTANTQETQYF.

The rearrangement links TRBV24-1 to TRBJ2-3, with 11 bases lining up with TRBD1. Germline trimming cut 4 bases from V and 4 bases from J; bases unmatched to any gene: 6. The CDR3 sequence is 16 residues long. Looked up from germline, CDR1 is KGHDR and CDR2 is SFDVKD. CDR3 amino acids: CATSDPGQGAADTQYF. CDR3 DNA sequence: TGTGCCACCAGTGACCCCGGACAGGGGGCAGCAGATACGCAGTATTTT.

The V call is TRBV11-3, the J call TRBJ2-1, with a weak D call TRBD2 (6 bases). The germline gives CDR1 SGHNT, CDR2 YENEEA. With 4 bases removed from V and 9 bases from J, the gap between germline ends came to 16 bases. The CDR3 has 14 residues. The CDR3, as DNA: TGTGCCAGCAGCTCGACGGGACTGGCGGCTGAGCAGTTCTTC. Amino acid sequence: CASSSTGLAAEQFF.

This clone was found once. This chain connects TRBV7-8 to TRBJ1-3; D perhaps matches TRBD1 (5 bases). CDR3 length: 15 residues. Trimming cost V 0 bases and J 4 bases, with 10 bases left between them. Germline lookup yields CDR1 SGHVS and CDR2 FQNEAQ. Written as DNA, the CDR3 is TGTGCCAGCAGCTTAGCGGCAGGGCTCGGAAACACCATATATTTT. This encodes CASSLAAGLGNTIYF.

This clone was counted between two and nine times. The chain recombines TRBV19 with TRBJ1-4; D gene unclear. V was pared by 3 bases and J by 4 bases, with 15 bases between. The CDR3 runs 16 residues. Germline assignment: CDR1 LNHDA and CDR2 SQIVND (reference sequence). The CDR3 nucleotides read TGTGCCAGTAGTATCTCGGCCGGCGATTTTAATGAAAAACTGTTTTTT. Protein sequence: CASSISAGDFNEKLFF.

V usage is TRBV7-9 and J usage is TRBJ1-6; D is possibly TRBD1 (5 bases). V lost 3 bases, J lost 9 bases, and 21 bases lay in between. CDR3 length: 17 amino acids. CDR1 is SEHNR, CDR2 FQNEAQ, per germline (reference sequence). The CDR3 sequence is CASSFYRDPPFFSPLHF. The CDR3 DNA reads TGTGCCAGCAGCTTTTACCGGGACCCCCCCTTTTTTTCACCCCTCCACTTT.

The CDR3 region is CASSEQGQSNQPQHF. CDR3 DNA sequence: TGTGCCAGCAGCGAACAAGGACAAAGCAATCAGCCCCAGCATTTT. This chain links TRBV9 with TRBJ1-5; D may be TRBD1 (5 bases). CDR3 length equals 15 residues. Between the trimmed V and J ends, which lost 3 bases and 1 base, there was a span of 11 bases. Germline CDR1 reads SGDLS; CDR2 reads YYNGEE.

The V and J genes are TRBV9 and TRBJ1-1; D perhaps matches TRBD1 (5 bases). The V end was cut by 3 bases, the J end by 7 bases, with 16 bases between. Germline V lookup: CDR1 SGDLS, CDR2 YYNGEE. CDR3 length: 14 amino acids. DNA for the CDR3: TGTGCCAGCAGCGGAAACGGGGCTCACTTTGAAGCTTTCTTT. Translation gives CASSGNGAHFEAFF. The variable domain in full, completed from reference TRBV9 and TRBJ1-1, reads DSGVTQTPKHLITATGQRVTLRCSPRSGDLSVYWYQQSLDQGLQFLIQYYNGEERAKGNILERFSAQQFPDLHSELNLSSLELGDSALYFCASSGNGAHFEAFFGQGTRLTVV.

The chain is built from TRBV6-5 and TRBJ1-3; D possibly corresponds to TRBD1 (5 bases). V was cut by 5 bases and J by 7 bases, with 18 bases left in between. Germline V lookup: CDR1 MNHEY, CDR2 SVGAGI. The CDR3 length is 15 residues. The CDR3 region is CASSRDFQGRNTIYF. CDR3 sequence (DNA): TGTGCCAGCAGTCGGGACTTCCAAGGACGGAACACCATATATTTT.

This chain connects TRBV7-3 to TRBJ1-1, with TRBD1 as a possible D gene (5 bases). Germline V gene lookup returns CDR1 SGHTA and CDR2 FQGTGA. The CDR3 totals 12 residues. Between the trimmed V and J ends, which lost 2 bases and 8 bases, there was a span of 9 bases. CDR3 nucleotide sequence: TGTGCCAGCAGCTTAGGGGGGGACGAAGCTTTCTTT. Its translation is CASSLGGDEAFF.

The V gene is TRBV19, the J gene TRBJ1-1, with D perhaps TRBD1 (6 bases). Germline V gene data show CDR1 as LNHDA and CDR2 as SQIVND (reference sequence). This CDR3 contains 15 residues. V gave up 3 bases and J gave up 4 bases, with 15 bases separating them. The CDR3 sequence: CASSIFAGVATEAFF. The CDR3 DNA reads as TGTGCCAGTAGTATCTTCGCAGGGGTAGCCACTGAAGCTTTCTTT.

The V gene is TRBV19, the J gene TRBJ2-3; 10 bases are shared with TRBD2. The V gene end was trimmed by 5 bases and the J gene end by 0 bases; junction bases not matched to a gene: 8. This CDR3 comprises 17 residues. Germline V gives CDR1 LNHDA, CDR2 SQIVND (reference sequence). CDR3 coding DNA: TGTGCCAGTAGTGATAGCCTAGCGGGGGAGAGCACAGATACGCAGTATTTT. Translating it yields CASSDSLAGESTDTQYF.

The chain has TRBV19 and TRBJ2-2; the D call may be TRBD1 or TRBD2 (6 bases each). V was clipped by 4 bases and J by 3 bases, with 9 bases between them. This CDR3 comprises 14 residues. Germline V lookup: CDR1 LNHDA, CDR2 SQIVND (reference sequence). In DNA, the CDR3 is TGTGCCAGTAGTAACAGGGAGGACACCGGGGAGCTGTTTTTT. Translated, it gives CASSNREDTGELFF.

V gene TRBV3-1 (or the pseudogene TRBV3-2) combines with J gene TRBJ2-2; weak D call: TRBD2 (6 bases). Trimming took 4 bases from V and 8 from J, leaving 14 bases between them. Germline CDR1 is LGHDT and CDR2 is YNNKEL (reference sequence). This CDR3 has 14 residues. The CDR3 DNA reads as TGTGCCAGCAGCCGCCGACTAGAAGCTGGGGAGCTGTTTTTT. This gives the protein CASSRRLEAGELFF.

V is TRBV6-5 and J is TRBJ1-2; D is ambiguous. The CDR3 length is 14 residues. The V end lost 4 bases, the J end lost 6 bases, and 15 bases lay between the germline ends. Germline CDR1 is MNHEY and CDR2 is SVGAGI. This CDR3 is CASSSAPEWDGYTF. The CDR3, as DNA: TGTGCCAGCAGTTCTGCCCCGGAGTGGGATGGCTACACCTTC.

This clone came up once. The chain links TRBV6-5 to TRBJ1-1, with 10 nucleotides matching TRBD1. The V and J ends lost 4 bases and 3 bases, in that order; junction bases with no gene match: 8. Per the germline V gene, CDR1 is MNHEY and CDR2 is SVGAGI. The CDR3 totals 16 residues. The CDR3 protein is CASSSPRDRGDTEAFF. DNA for the CDR3: TGTGCCAGCAGTTCCCCCCGGGACAGGGGAGACACTGAAGCTTTCTTT.

The chain is built from TRBV18 and TRBJ2-3; TRBD1 matches 8 bases. With V trimmed by 5 bases and J by 2 bases, 12 bases remained unmatched. CDR1 is KGHSH and CDR2 is LQKENI in the germline V gene. CDR3 length: 17 amino acids. The CDR3: CASSSGSQGAPTDTQYF. DNA of the CDR3: TGTGCCAGCTCATCCGGAAGCCAGGGGGCCCCCACAGATACGCAGTATTTT.

This clone came up a few times. Additional DNA sequences in this sample encode the identical CDR3. This chain uses TRBV7-2 with TRBJ1-2, with 11 bases identical to TRBD1. With 5 bases clipped from V and 4 bases from J, the junction kept 3 bases outside the gene matches. CDR1 is SGHTA and CDR2 is FQGNSA in the germline V gene. The CDR3 runs 14 residues. Written as DNA, the CDR3 is TGTGCCAGCAGCCCGGGACAGGGGGGCTATGGCTACACCTTC. Translated, it gives CASSPGQGGYGYTF.

The rearrangement links TRBV19 to TRBJ2-7, with 11 bases that match TRBD1. CDR1 and CDR2 from the germline V gene are LNHDA and SQIVND (reference sequence). There are 16 residues in the CDR3. The V gene end was trimmed by 3 bases and the J gene end by 6 bases; junction bases not matched to a gene: 10. The DNA for the CDR3 is TGTGCCAGTAGTATTGGTCTGGACAGGGGGCGAGGCGAGCAGTACTTC. This translates into CASSIGLDRGRGEQYF.

V usage is TRBV5-1 and J usage is TRBJ2-2, with 10 bases lining up with TRBD2. This CDR3 has 16 residues. V lost 2 bases, J lost 2 bases, and 3 bases stayed unmatched. Germline V gene sequence: CDR1 SGHRS, CDR2 YFSETQ. CDR3 DNA sequence: TGCGCCAGCAGCTTCTTAGCGGGGGGAAACACCGGGGAGCTGTTTTTT. Translation gives CASSFLAGGNTGELFF.

This clone was detected only a few times. The chain employs TRBV7-9 and TRBJ1-2; D gene unclear. V lost 2 bases and J lost 7, with 17 bases in between. The CDR3 extends over 15 amino acids. Looked up from germline, CDR1 is SEHNR and CDR2 is FQNEAQ (reference sequence). CDR3 coding DNA: TGTGCCAGCAGCTTAAGTTTGTCAGGACCTCTTGGCTACACCTTC. Encoded protein: CASSLSLSGPLGYTF.

The chain has TRBV10-3 and TRBJ2-7; D may be TRBD2 (6 bases). The germline V gene encodes CDR1 ENHRY and CDR2 SYGVKD. The CDR3 consists of 15 residues. Trimming shortened V by 10 bases and J by 5 bases, and 24 bases separated the two germline ends. In nucleotides, the CDR3 is TGTGCCACCCGCGACTCCGGGATAGCGGCCGACGAGCAGTACTTC. This encodes CATRDSGIAADEQYF.

This chain joins TRBV28 and TRBJ1-1, with D possibly being TRBD1 (5 bases). Germline values: CDR1 MDHEN, CDR2 SYDVKM. V lost 2 bases to trimming and J lost 2 bases, with 9 bases between them. The CDR3 contains 14 residues. The CDR3 spells CASSLVQGNTEAFF. The CDR3 bases are TGTGCCAGCAGTTTAGTGCAGGGTAACACTGAAGCTTTCTTT.

The chain combines TRBV28 with TRBJ1-5; no firm D call. The CDR3 sequence is 15 residues long. The V end lost 3 bases, the J end lost 5 bases, and 14 bases lay between the germline ends. Germline CDR1 and CDR2: MDHEN and SYDVKM. The CDR3 nucleotides read TGTGCCAGCAGTTTCTCGGGAGGCAGCTATCAGCCCCAGCATTTT. It yields the protein CASSFSGGSYQPQHF.